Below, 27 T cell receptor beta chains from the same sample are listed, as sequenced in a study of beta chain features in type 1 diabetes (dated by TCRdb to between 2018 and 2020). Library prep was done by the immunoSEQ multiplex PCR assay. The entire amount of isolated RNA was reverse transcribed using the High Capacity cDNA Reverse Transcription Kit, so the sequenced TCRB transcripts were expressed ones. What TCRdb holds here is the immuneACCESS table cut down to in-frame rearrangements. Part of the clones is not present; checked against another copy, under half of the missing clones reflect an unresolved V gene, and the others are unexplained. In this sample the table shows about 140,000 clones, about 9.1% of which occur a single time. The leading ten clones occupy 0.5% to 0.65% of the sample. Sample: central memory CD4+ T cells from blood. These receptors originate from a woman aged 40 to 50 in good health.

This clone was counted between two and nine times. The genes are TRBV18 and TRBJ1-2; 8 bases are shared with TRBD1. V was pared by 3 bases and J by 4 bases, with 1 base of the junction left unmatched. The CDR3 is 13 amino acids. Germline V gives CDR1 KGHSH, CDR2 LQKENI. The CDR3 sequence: CASSPGQVYGYTF. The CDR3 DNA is TGTGCCAGCTCACCGGGACAGGTCTATGGCTACACCTTC.

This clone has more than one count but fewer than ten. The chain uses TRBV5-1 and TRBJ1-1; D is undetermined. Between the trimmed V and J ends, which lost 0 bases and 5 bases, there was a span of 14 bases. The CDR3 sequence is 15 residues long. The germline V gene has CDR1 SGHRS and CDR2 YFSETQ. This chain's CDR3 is CASSLAGVRGTEAFF. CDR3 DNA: TGCGCCAGCAGCTTGGCCGGGGTCCGGGGAACTGAAGCTTTCTTT.

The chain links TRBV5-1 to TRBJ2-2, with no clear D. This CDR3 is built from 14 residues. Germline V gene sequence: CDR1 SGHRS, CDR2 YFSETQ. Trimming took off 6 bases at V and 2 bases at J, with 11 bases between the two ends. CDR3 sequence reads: CASTRTVNTGELFF. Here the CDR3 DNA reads TGCGCCAGCACCCGAACAGTTAACACCGGGGAGCTGTTTTTT.

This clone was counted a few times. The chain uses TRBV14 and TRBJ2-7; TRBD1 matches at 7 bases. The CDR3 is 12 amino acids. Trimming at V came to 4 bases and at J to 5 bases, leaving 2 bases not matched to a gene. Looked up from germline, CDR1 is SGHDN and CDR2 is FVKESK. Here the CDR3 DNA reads TGTGCCAGCAGCCGCGACAGGGACGAGCAGTACTTC. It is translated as CASSRDRDEQYF. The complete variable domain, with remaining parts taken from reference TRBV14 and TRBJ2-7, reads EAGVTQFPSHSVIEKGQTVTLRCDPISGHDNLYWYRRVMGKEIKFLLHFVKESKQDESGMPNNRFLAERTGGTYSTLKVQPAELEDSGVYFCASSRDRDEQYFGPGTRLTVT.

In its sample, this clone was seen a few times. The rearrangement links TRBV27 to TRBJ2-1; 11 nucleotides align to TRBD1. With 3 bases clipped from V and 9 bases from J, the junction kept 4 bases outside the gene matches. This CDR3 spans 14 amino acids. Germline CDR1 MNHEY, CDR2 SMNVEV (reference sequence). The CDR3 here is CASSLIGTGGEQFF. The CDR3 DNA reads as TGTGCCAGCAGTTTGATAGGGACAGGGGGTGAGCAGTTCTTC.

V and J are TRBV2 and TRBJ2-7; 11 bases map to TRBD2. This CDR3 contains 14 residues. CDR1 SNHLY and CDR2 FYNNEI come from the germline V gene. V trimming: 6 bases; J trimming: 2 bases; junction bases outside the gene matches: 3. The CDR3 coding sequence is TGTGCCAGCAGGATTAGCGGGGGGGCCTACGAGCAGTACTTC. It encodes CASRISGGAYEQYF.

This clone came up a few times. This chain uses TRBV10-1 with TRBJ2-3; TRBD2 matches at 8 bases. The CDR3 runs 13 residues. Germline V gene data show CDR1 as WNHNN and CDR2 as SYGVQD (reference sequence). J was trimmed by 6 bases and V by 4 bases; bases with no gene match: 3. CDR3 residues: CASSGSGVDTQYF. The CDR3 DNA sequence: TGCGCCAGCAGTGGTAGCGGGGTCGATACGCAGTATTTT.

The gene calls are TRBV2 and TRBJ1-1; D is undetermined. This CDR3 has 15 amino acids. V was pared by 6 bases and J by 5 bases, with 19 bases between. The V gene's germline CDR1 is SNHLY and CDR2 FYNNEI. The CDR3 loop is CASRERPGGDTEAFF. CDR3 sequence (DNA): TGTGCCAGCAGGGAACGACCCGGCGGGGATACTGAAGCTTTCTTT. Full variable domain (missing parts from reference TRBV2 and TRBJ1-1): EPEVTQTPSHQVTQMGQEVILRCVPISNHLYFYWYRQILGQKVEFLVSFYNNEISEKSEIFDDQFSVERPDGSNFTLKIRSTKLEDSAMYFCASRERPGGDTEAFFGQGTRLTVV.

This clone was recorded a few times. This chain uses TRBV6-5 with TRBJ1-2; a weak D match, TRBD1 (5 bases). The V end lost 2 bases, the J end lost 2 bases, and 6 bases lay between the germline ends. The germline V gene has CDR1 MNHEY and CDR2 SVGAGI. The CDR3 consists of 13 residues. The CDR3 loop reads CASSYRTNYGYTF. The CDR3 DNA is TGTGCCAGCAGTTACCGGACAAACTATGGCTACACCTTC.

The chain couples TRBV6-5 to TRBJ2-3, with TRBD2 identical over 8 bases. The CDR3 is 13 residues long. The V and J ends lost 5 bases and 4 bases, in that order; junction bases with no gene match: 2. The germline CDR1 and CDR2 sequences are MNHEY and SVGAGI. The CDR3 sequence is CASSDGGADTQYF. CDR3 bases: TGTGCCAGCAGTGACGGGGGGGCAGATACGCAGTATTTT.

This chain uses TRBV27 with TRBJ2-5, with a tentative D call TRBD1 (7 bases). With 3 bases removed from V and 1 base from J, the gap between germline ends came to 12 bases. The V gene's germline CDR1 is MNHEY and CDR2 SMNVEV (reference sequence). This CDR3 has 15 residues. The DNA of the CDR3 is TGTGCCAGCAGTTTGGCAGGGGGGATCCAAGAGACCCAGTACTTC. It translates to CASSLAGGIQETQYF.

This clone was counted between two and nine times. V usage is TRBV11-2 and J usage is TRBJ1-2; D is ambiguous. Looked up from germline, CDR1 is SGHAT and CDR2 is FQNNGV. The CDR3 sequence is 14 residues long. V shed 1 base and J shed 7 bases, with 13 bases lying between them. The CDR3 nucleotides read TGTGCCAGCAGCTTAGGCTGGGAGGGCTCTGGCTACACCTTC. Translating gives CASSLGWEGSGYTF.

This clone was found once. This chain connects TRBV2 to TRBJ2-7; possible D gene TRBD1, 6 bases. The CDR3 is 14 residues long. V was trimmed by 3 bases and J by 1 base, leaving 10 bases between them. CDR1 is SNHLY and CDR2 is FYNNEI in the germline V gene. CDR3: CASSDYRDSYEQYF. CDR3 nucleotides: TGTGCCAGCAGTGATTACAGGGATTCCTACGAGCAGTACTTC.

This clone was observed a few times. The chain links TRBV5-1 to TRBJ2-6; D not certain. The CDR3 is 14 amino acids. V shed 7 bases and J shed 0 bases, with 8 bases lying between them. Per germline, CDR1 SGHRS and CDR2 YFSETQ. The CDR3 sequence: CASSGRSGANVLTF. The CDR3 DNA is TGCGCCAGCTCAGGCCGCTCTGGGGCCAACGTCCTGACTTTC.

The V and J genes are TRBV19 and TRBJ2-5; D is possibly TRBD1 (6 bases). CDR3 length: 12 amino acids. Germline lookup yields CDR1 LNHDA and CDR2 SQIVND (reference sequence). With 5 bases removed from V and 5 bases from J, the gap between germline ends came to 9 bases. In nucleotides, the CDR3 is TGTGCCAGTAGTCAGCAGGGGGAGACCCAGTACTTC. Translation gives CASSQQGETQYF.

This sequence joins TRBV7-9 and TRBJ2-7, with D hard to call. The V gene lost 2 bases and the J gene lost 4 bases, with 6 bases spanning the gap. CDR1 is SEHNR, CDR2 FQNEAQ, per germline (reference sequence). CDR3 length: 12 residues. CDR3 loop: CASSLLRYEQYF. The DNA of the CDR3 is TGTGCCAGCAGCTTACTCCGGTACGAGCAGTACTTC.

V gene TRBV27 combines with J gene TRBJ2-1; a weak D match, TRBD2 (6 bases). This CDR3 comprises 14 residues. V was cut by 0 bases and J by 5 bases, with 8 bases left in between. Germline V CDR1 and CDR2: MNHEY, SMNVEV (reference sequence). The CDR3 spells CASSLSTSNNEQFF. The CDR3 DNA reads TGTGCCAGCAGTTTATCGACTAGTAACAATGAGCAGTTCTTC.

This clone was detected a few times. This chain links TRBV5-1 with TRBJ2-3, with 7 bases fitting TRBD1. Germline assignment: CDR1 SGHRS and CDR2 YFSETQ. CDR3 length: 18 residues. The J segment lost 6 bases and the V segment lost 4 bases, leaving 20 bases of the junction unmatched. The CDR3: CASSAQPSRPGGRDTQYF. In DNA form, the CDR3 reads TGCGCCAGCAGCGCTCAACCCTCCCGTCCAGGGGGTCGGGATACGCAGTATTTT.

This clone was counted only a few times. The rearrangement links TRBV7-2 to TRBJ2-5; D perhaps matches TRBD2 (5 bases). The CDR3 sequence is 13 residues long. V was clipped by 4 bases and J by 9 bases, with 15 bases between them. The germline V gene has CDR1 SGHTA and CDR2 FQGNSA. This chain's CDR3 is CASSSGQRGPQYF. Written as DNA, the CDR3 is TGTGCCAGCAGCTCAGGCCAACGCGGGCCCCAGTACTTC. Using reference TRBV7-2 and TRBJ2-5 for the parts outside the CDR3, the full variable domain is GAGVSQSPSNKVTEKGKDVELRCDPISGHTALYWYRQSLGQGLEFLIYFQGNSAPDKSGLPSDRFSAERTGGSVSTLTIQRTQQEDSAVYLCASSSGQRGPQYFGPGTRLLVL.

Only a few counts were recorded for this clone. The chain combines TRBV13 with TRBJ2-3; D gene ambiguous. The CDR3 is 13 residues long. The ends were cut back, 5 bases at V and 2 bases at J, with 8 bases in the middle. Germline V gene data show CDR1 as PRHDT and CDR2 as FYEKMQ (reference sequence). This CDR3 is CASSPRITDTQYF. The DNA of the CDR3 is TGTGCCAGCAGCCCCCGTATCACAGATACGCAGTATTTT.

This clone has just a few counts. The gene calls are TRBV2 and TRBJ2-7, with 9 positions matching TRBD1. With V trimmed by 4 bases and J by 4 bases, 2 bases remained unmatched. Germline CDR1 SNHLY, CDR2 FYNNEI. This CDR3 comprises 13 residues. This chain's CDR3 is CASSGGTGYEQYF. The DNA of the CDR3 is TGTGCCAGCAGTGGAGGGACAGGGTACGAGCAGTACTTC.

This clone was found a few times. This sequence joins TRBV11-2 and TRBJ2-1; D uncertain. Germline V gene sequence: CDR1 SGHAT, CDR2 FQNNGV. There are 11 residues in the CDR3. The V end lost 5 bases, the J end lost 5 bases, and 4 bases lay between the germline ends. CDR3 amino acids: CASSQNNEQFF. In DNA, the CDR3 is TGTGCCAGCAGCCAAAACAATGAGCAGTTCTTC.

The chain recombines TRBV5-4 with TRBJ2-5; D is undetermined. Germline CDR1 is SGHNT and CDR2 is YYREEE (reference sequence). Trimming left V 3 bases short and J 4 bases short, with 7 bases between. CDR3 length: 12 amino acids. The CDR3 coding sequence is TGTGCCAGCAGCTCGGTTGGAGAGACCCAGTACTTC. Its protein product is CASSSVGETQYF.

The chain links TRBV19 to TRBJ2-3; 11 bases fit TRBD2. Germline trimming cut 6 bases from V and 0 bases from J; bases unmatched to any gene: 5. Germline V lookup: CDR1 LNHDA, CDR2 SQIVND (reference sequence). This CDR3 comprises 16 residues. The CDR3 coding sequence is TGTGCCAGTAGCCTACTAGCGGGAGCAAGCACAGATACGCAGTATTTT. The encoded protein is CASSLLAGASTDTQYF.

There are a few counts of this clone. CDR3 residues: CASSLRERGGSDTQYF. The CDR3 DNA reads TGTGCCAGCAGCCTCAGGGAGCGGGGGGGGTCAGATACGCAGTATTTT. The rearrangement uses TRBV7-9 and TRBJ2-3; TRBD2 aligns across 10 bases. Looked up from germline, CDR1 is SEHNR and CDR2 is FQNEAQ (reference sequence). The CDR3 is 16 amino acids. V lost 5 bases and J lost 4; bases outside the gene matches: 9.

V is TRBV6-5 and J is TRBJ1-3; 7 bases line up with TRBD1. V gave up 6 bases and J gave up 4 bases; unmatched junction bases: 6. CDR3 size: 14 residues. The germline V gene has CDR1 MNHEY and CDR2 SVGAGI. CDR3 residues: CASRSGTAGNTIYF. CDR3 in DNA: TGTGCCAGCAGGTCCGGGACAGCAGGAAACACCATATATTTT.

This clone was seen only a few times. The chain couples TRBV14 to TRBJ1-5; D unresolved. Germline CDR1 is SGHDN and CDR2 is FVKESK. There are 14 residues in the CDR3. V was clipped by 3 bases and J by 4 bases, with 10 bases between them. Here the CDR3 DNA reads TGTGCCAGCAGCCACCGGGGAATAAATCAGCCCCAGCATTTT. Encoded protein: CASSHRGINQPQHF.